A single sample gave rise to the 17 T cell receptor beta chains below, sequenced in a study of cytotoxic CD8 clonotypes in ibrutinib-treated CLL. Measured with immunoSEQ multiplex PCR; TCRdb has only the in-frame clones, and not every one. Seen here are 150,000 or so clones, 70% to 85% observed once, and the top ten hold less than 6%. The source material was PBMCs, sampled after 24 months of ibrutinib treatment. Receptors were obtained from a human donor with chronic lymphocytic leukemia.

V is TRBV6-5 and J is TRBJ1-2; possible D gene TRBD1, 5 bases. The CDR3 is 13 amino acids. CDR1 is MNHEY and CDR2 is SVGAGI in the germline V gene. Trimming took off 6 bases at V and 4 bases at J, with 12 bases between the two ends. Here the CDR3 DNA reads TGTGCCAGCAGCACGGGGCTTTTCTATGGCTACACCTTC. It codes for CASSTGLFYGYTF.

The chain uses TRBV4-1 and TRBJ2-1; D remains ambiguous. CDR1 is MGHRA and CDR2 is YSYEKL in the germline V gene. V lost 1 base and J 3 bases, leaving 10 bases between the germline ends. This CDR3 is 15 amino acids long. The CDR3 here is CASSQGSTSYNEQFF. The CDR3 DNA sequence: TGCGCCAGCAGCCAAGGTTCAACCAGCTACAATGAGCAGTTCTTC.

This chain connects TRBV5-6 to TRBJ2-7; the D is unclear. V was shortened by 0 bases and J by 0 bases, with 10 bases between the two germline ends. Per germline, CDR1 SGHDT and CDR2 YYEEEE. The CDR3 runs 15 residues. The CDR3 sequence: CASSLVGGSSYEQYF. CDR3 nucleotide sequence: TGTGCCAGCAGCTTGGTCGGTGGCTCCTCCTACGAGCAGTACTTC.

The chain joins TRBV4-2 to TRBJ2-1; 7 bases are a match to TRBD2. The CDR3 runs to 22 residues. Germline CDR1 and CDR2: LGHNA and YNFKEQ. The V segment lost 2 bases and the J segment 3 bases; nucleotides outside the gene matches: 25. In DNA, the CDR3 is TGTGCCAGCAGCCAATTTCCGTCCTGGGAGCGGGACCAACCACGGGGCTACAATGAGCAGTTCTTC. This codes for CASSQFPSWERDQPRGYNEQFF.

V and J are TRBV9 and TRBJ1-4; TRBD1 matches at 8 bases. The CDR3 extends over 12 amino acids. The V and J ends lost 3 bases and 14 bases, in that order; junction bases with no gene match: 6. Germline CDR1 SGDLS, CDR2 YYNGEE. The CDR3 loop reads CASSAGGLGLFF. CDR3 DNA sequence: TGTGCCAGCAGCGCAGGGGGCTTAGGCCTGTTTTTT.

V is TRBV11-2 and J is TRBJ2-5; either TRBD1 or TRBD2 may fit D (6 bases each). Trimming removed 4 bases at V and 5 bases at J, with 20 bases between. The CDR3 sequence is 16 residues long. Germline V CDR1 and CDR2: SGHAT, FQNNGV. CDR3 residues: CASSSNSGLGAETQYF. In DNA form, the CDR3 reads TGTGCCAGCAGCTCCAATAGCGGATTGGGGGCCGAGACCCAGTACTTC.

The chain has TRBV11-3 and TRBJ2-1; no firm D call. The germline V gene has CDR1 SGHNT and CDR2 YENEEA. Trimming stripped 2 bases from V and 9 bases from J, with 11 bases between. The CDR3 extends over 13 amino acids. CDR3 region: CASSLTDLGEQFF. The CDR3 DNA reads TGTGCCAGCAGCTTAACGGATTTGGGTGAGCAGTTCTTC.

Concerning this clone itself: Other DNA sequences of this sample code for an identical CDR3. V gene TRBV7-3 combines with J gene TRBJ1-2; 10 positions match TRBD1. The CDR3 spans 13 residues. CDR1 and CDR2 (germline): SGHTA, FQGTGA. V lost 5 bases, J lost 4 bases, and 1 base stayed unmatched. In nucleotides, the CDR3 is TGTGCCAGCAGCCGGGACAGGGGCTATGGCTACACCTTC. Translating gives CASSRDRGYGYTF.

The V and J genes are TRBV28 and TRBJ2-1; 12 bases align to TRBD2. In germline, CDR1 is MDHEN, CDR2 SYDVKM. This CDR3 has 15 residues. The J segment lost 6 bases and the V segment lost 5 bases, leaving 5 bases of the junction unmatched. The CDR3: CASSPSGRALNEQFF. CDR3 sequence (DNA): TGTGCCAGCAGTCCTAGCGGGAGGGCCCTCAATGAGCAGTTCTTC.

The chain's CDR3 is CASGTDRVYNEQFF. CDR3 DNA: TGTGCTAGTGGTACCGACAGGGTGTACAATGAGCAGTTCTTC. The chain couples TRBV12-5 to TRBJ2-1; 7 nucleotides agree with TRBD1. Trimming removed 5 bases from V and 4 bases from J; junction bases left unmatched: 5. Germline lookup yields CDR1 LGHNT and CDR2 FRNRAP. The CDR3 consists of 14 residues. The entire variable domain, with the rest obtained from reference TRBV12-5 and TRBJ2-1, is as follows: DARVTQTPRHKVTEMGQEVTMRCQPILGHNTVFWYRQTMMQGLELLAYFRNRAPLDDSGMPKDRFSAEMPDATLATLKIQPSEPRDSAVYFCASGTDRVYNEQFFGPGTRLTVL.

This chain joins TRBV11-3 and TRBJ2-1, with a tentative D call TRBD2 (5 bases). The V gene lost 5 bases and the J gene lost 0 bases, with 14 bases spanning the gap. Germline CDR1 and CDR2: SGHNT and YENEEA. The CDR3 is made up of 16 amino acids. DNA for the CDR3: TGTGCCAGCAGCCCGGGCGGGCTTAGCTCCTACAATGAGCAGTTCTTC. This translates into CASSPGGLSSYNEQFF.

Only one count was recorded for this clone. The rearrangement links TRBV19 to TRBJ1-5, with a possible D match to TRBD1 (6 bases). Germline assignment: CDR1 LNHDA and CDR2 SQIVND (reference sequence). V was clipped by 5 bases and J by 4 bases, with 24 bases between them. The CDR3 is 18 amino acids. This chain's CDR3 is CASSSTTGTWGANQPQHF. The CDR3 nucleotides read TGTGCCAGTAGTTCTACAACAGGGACGTGGGGGGCTAATCAGCCCCAGCATTTT. The full variable domain, its missing parts supplied by reference TRBV19 and TRBJ1-5, is DGGITQSPKYLFRKEGQNVTLSCEQNLNHDAMYWYRQDPGQGLRLIYYSQIVNDFQKGDIAEGYSVSREKKESFPLTVTSAQKNPTAFYLCASSSTTGTWGANQPQHFGDGTRLSIL.

The V and J genes are TRBV6-1 and TRBJ2-2; maybe TRBD2 (6 bases). The CDR3 runs to 14 residues. CDR1 is MNHNS, CDR2 SASEGT, per germline. Deletions cut 5 bases from V and 0 bases from J, with 7 bases between. DNA for the CDR3: TGTGCCAGCAGTCGGGAGCCGAACACCGGGGAGCTGTTTTTT. It yields the protein CASSREPNTGELFF.

This sequence joins TRBV19 and TRBJ2-2; D remains ambiguous. The CDR3 loop spans 11 amino acids. The germline CDR1 and CDR2 sequences are LNHDA and SQIVND (reference sequence). Trimming removed 7 bases from V and 8 bases from J, with 8 bases in between. The CDR3 spells CASIFLGELFF. The CDR3 DNA reads as TGTGCCAGTATATTTCTGGGGGAGCTGTTTTTT.

The chain is built from TRBV9 and TRBJ1-4; tentative D call: TRBD1 (6 bases). Per germline, CDR1 SGDLS and CDR2 YYNGEE. The CDR3 has 15 residues. Trimming removed 0 bases at V and 11 bases at J, with 17 bases between. DNA of the CDR3: TGTGCCAGCAGCGTAGTGGGACAAGGGGTGGAGAAACTGTTTTTT. It codes for CASSVVGQGVEKLFF.

V usage is TRBV5-6 and J usage is TRBJ1-1; D is possibly TRBD1 (5 bases). CDR1 and CDR2 (germline): SGHDT, YYEEEE. The CDR3 covers 14 residues. Trimming cost V 4 bases and J 1 base, with 11 bases left between them. CDR3 residues: CASSGAVPNTEAFF. For the CDR3, the DNA is TGTGCCAGCAGCGGGGCAGTGCCGAACACTGAAGCTTTCTTT.

This chain connects TRBV6-1 to TRBJ1-6, with D perhaps TRBD1 (5 bases). Germline lookup yields CDR1 MNHNS and CDR2 SASEGT. The V and J ends lost 3 bases and 9 bases respectively, with 27 bases between them. The CDR3 has 19 amino acids. The CDR3 nucleotides read TGTGCCAGCAGTGACCGCACGGGACGGCTTTTAGTGAGGGTTTCACCCCTCCACTTT. Protein: CASSDRTGRLLVRVSPLHF.